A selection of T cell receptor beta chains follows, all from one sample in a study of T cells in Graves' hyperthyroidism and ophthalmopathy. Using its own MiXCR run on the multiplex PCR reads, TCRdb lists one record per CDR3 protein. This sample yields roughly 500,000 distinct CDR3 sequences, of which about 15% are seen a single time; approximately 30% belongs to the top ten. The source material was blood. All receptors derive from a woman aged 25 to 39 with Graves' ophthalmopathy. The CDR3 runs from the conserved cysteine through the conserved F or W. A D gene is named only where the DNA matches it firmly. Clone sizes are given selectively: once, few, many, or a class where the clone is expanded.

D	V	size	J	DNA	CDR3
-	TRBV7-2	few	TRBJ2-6	TGTGCCAGCAGCCGGCCAGAGGGGAGCTCTGGGGCCAACGTCCTGACTTTC	CASSRPEGSSGANVLTF
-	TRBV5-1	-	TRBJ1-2	TGCGCCAGCAGCTTGGACCCGGGGCCTAACTATGGCTACACCTTC	CASSLDPGPNYGYTF
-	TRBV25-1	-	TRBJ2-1	TGTGCCAGCAGTGACGCCTTTGGTGTTTATCCCTCCTACAATGAGCAGTTCTTC	CASSDAFGVYPSYNEQFF
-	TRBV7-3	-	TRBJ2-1	TGTGCCAGCAGTTACCGAAGGGGCGGGACCAGCCTTTACAATGAGCAGTTCTTC	CASSYRRGGTSLYNEQFF
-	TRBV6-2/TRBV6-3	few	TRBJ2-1	TGTGCCAGCAGACCCGGACGAACGGGTGAGGCTTGGCAGTTCTTC	CASRPGRTGEAWQFF
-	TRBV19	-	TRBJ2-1	TGTGCCAGTACTTGGGGGGGCAGGGGCAATGAGCAGTTCTTC	CASTWGGRGNEQFF
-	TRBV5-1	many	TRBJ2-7	TGCGCCAGCAGCTTGGGGGGGACCCAATACGAGCAGTACTTC	CASSLGGTQYEQYF
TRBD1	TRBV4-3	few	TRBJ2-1	TGCGCCAGCAGCCAGGGGACAGGGGCCAGTAGTGAGCAGTTCTTC	CASSQGTGASSEQFF
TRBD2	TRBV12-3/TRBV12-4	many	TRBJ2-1	TGTGCCAGCAGCCCCACCGGACTAGTGTCCTACAATGAGCAGTTCTTC	CASSPTGLVSYNEQFF
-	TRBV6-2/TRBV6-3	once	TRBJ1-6	TGTGCCAGCACCTTGGACTGGGGCCGTTCACCCCTCCACTTT	CASTLDWGRSPLHF
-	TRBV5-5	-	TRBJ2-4	TGTGCCAGCAGCTTGGTTCAGGGAGACATTCAGTACTTC	CASSLVQGDIQYF
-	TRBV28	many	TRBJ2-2	TGTGCCAGCAGGGTGACTCCGAACACCGGGGAGCTGTTTTTT	CASRVTPNTGELFF
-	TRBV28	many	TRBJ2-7	TGTGCCAGCAGTTTATCGTACACTCCCTACGAGCAGTACTTC	CASSLSYTPYEQYF
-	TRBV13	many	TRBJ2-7	TGTGCCAGCAGCCCGGGACTTCGTCCCTACGAGCAGTACTTC	CASSPGLRPYEQYF
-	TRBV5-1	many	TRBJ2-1	TGCGCCAGCAGCCGACGCCGTGGACTGGAAGACAATGAGCAGTTCTTC	CASSRRRGLEDNEQFF
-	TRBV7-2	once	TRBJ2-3	TGTGCCAGCAGCCGCGAGCCAGGGAATACGCAGTATTTT	CASSREPGNTQYF
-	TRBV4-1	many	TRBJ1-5	TGCGCCAGCAGCCAACAGGCGAATAGCAATCAGCCCCAGCATTTT	CASSQQANSNQPQHF
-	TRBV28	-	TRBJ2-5	TGTGCCAGCAATACAGGTTTCGGGTGCCAAGAGACCCAGTACTTC	CASNTGFGCQETQYF
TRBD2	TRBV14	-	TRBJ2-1	TGTGCCAGCAGCCAAGGCGCGGGAGGGCCGTACAATGGGCAGTTCTTC	CASSQGAGGPYNGQFF
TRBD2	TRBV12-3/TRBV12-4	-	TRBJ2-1	TGTGCCAGCAGTCCCGGAGGGACTAGCGGGGGCAATGAGCAGTTCTTC	CASSPGGTSGGNEQFF
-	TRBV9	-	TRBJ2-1	TGTGCCAGCAGCGTAGGACTTGCGGACCTCTACAATGAGCAGTTCTTC	CASSVGLADLYNEQFF
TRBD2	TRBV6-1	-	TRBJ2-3	TGCGCCAGCAGTGAGCGGACTAGCGGGGCTACAGATACGCAGTATTTT	CASSERTSGATDTQYF
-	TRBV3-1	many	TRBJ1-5	TGTGCCAGCAGTGTTGTAAATAATCAGCCCCAGCATTTT	CASSVVNNQPQHF
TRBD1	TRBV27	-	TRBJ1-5	TGTGCCAGCAGGTCACAGGGGGCCGGCAATCAGCCCCAGCATTTT	CASRSQGAGNQPQHF
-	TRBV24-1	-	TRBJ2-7	TGTGCCGCGAAAGGGGGGGAGAAATACGAGCAGTACTTC	CAAKGGEKYEQYF
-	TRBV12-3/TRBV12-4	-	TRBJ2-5	TGTGCCAGCAGAGGGACAAGTACAGAGACCCAGTACTTC	CASRGTSTETQYF
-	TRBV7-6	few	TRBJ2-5	TGTGCCAGCAGCTCCGAGACTGGGGGGTGGGCCCAGTACTTC	CASSSETGGWAQYF
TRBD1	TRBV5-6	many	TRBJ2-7	TGTGCCAGCTCCTTCCCGGGACAGGGCTACGAGCAGTACTTC	CASSFPGQGYEQYF
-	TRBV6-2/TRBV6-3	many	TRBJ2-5	TGTGCCAGCAGTTCCGAACGGGACGTAGGAGAGACCCAGTACTTC	CASSSERDVGETQYF
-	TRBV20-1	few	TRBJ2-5	TGCAGTGCTAGGACCGGGGGCCCAGAGACCCAGTACTTC	CSARTGGPETQYF
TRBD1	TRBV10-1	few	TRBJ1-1	TGCGCCAGCAGTGGGGGGACAGGGAAGAACACTGAAGCTTTCTTT	CASSGGTGKNTEAFF
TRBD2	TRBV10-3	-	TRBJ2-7	TGTGCCATCAGTGACCCGACTAGCATCTACGAGCAGTACTTC	CAISDPTSIYEQYF
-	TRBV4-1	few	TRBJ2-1	TGCGCCAGCAGCCAAGGGGGTATCAAGGCAAATGAGCAGTTCTTC	CASSQGGIKANEQFF
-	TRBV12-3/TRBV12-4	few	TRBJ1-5	TGTGCCAGCAGTTTCTCCCAGCATCAGCCCCAGCATTTT	CASSFSQHQPQHF
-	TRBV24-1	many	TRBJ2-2	TGTGCCACCAGTGATTTAGCACCCAACACCGGGGAGCTGTTTTTT	CATSDLAPNTGELFF
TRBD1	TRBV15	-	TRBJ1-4	TGTGCCACCAGCAGAGACCTGACAGGGAACTTCCCTAATGAAAAACTGTTTTTT	CATSRDLTGNFPNEKLFF
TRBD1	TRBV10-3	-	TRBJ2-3	TGTGCCATCAGTAGGACAGGGGAAGTGTCAGATACGCAGTATTTT	CAISRTGEVSDTQYF
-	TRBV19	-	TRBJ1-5	TGTGCCAGTAGTTTACCGGACAGCGGCAATCAGCCCCAGCATTTT	CASSLPDSGNQPQHF
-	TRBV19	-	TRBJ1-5	TGTGCCAGTAGTGAGGAGAGGGATCAGCCCCAGCATTTT	CASSEERDQPQHF
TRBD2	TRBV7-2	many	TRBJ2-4	TGTGCCAGCAGCTTGGGTAGCGGGAGAGGGGCCAAAAACATTCAGTACTTC	CASSLGSGRGAKNIQYF
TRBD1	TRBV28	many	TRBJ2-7	TGTGCCAGCGATTTAACAGGGGATCGAGGCGAGCAGTACTTC	CASDLTGDRGEQYF
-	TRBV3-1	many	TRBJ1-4	TGTGCCAGCAGCCAGGGGAGACGGGCTTTTAATGAAAAACTGTTTTTT	CASSQGRRAFNEKLFF